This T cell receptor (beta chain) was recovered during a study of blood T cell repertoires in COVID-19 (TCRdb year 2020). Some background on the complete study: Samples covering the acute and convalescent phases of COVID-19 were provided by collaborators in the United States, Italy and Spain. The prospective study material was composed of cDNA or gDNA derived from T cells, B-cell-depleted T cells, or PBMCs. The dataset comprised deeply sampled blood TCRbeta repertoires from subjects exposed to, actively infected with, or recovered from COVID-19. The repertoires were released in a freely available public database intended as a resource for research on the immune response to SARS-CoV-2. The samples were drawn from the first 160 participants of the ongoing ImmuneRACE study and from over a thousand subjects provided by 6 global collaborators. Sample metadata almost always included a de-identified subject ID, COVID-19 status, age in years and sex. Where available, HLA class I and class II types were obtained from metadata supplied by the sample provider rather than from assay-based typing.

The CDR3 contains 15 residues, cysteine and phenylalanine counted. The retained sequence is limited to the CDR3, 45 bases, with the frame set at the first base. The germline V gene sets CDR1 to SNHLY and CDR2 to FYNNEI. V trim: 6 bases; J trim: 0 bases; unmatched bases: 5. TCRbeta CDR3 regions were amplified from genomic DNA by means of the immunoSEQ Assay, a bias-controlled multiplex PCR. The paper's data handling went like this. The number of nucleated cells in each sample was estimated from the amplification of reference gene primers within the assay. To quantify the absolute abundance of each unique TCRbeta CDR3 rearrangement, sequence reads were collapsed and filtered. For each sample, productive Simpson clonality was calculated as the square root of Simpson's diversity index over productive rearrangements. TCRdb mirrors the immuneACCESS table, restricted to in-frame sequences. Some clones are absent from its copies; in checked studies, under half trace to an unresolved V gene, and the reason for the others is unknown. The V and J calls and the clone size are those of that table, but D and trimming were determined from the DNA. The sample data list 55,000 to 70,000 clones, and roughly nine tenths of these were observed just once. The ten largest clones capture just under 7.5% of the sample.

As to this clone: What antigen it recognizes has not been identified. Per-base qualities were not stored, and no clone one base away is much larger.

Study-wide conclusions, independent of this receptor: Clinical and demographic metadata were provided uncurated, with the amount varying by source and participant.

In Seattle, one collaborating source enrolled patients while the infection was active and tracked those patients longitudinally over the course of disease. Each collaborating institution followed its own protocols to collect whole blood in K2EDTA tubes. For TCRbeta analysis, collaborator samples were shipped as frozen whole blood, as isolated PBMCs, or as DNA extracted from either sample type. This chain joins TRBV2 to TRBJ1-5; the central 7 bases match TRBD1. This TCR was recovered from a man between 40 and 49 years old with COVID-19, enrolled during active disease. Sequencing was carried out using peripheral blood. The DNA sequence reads TGTGCCAGCAGACCCGGGACAGATAGCAATCAGCCCCAGCATTTT. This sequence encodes CASRPGTDSNQPQHF.